The 8 T cell receptor beta chains presented below share a single source sample, sequenced in a study of graft-versus-host responses after intestinal transplantation listed by TCRdb under 2021. The method behind the library was the immunoSEQ multiplex PCR assay. The immuneACCESS repertoire file appears here via TCRdb, limited to in-frame rearrangements. These files lack a portion of the clones; in checked studies, under half of the deficit traces to unresolved V genes, and the cause of the others is not known. This sample holds 20,000 to 25,000 clones; approximately 92% were observed only once. Approximately 42% of the sample rests with the top ten. The sample in question was PBMCs, obtained roughly 260 days after intestinal transplant. These receptors all come from a human patient who received an intestinal transplant, so some T cells may come from the graft donor.

The genes are TRBV29-1 and TRBJ2-1; maybe TRBD2 (7 bases). Germline V gene lookup returns CDR1 SQVTM and CDR2 ANQGSEA. CDR3 length: 13 residues. V was shortened by 7 bases and J by 7 bases, with 17 bases between the two germline ends. The CDR3: CSAGAGAWNEQFF. The CDR3 bases are TGCAGCGCAGGGGCGGGAGCGTGGAATGAGCAGTTCTTC.

The J gene is TRBJ1-1, the V gene TRBV5-1; no clear D. Germline assignment: CDR1 SGHRS and CDR2 YFSETQ. V was clipped by 0 bases and J by 0 bases, with 9 bases between them. The CDR3 runs 15 residues. The CDR3 DNA follows: TGCGCCAGCAGCTTGGTCGGAGATTTGAACACTGAAGCTTTCTTT. Its protein product is CASSLVGDLNTEAFF.

V is TRBV28 and J is TRBJ2-5; D perhaps matches TRBD1 (6 bases). V gave up 5 bases and J gave up 2 bases, with 9 bases separating them. The CDR3 totals 13 residues. Germline assignment: CDR1 MDHEN and CDR2 SYDVKM. CDR3 residues: CASSHTGQETQYF. The CDR3 DNA reads as TGTGCCAGCAGTCATACAGGGCAAGAGACCCAGTACTTC.

The V call is TRBV2, the J call TRBJ1-5, with D unresolved. The CDR3 totals 13 residues. The germline CDR1 and CDR2 sequences are SNHLY and FYNNEI. V was cut by 2 bases and J by 4 bases, with 6 bases left in between. CDR3 DNA sequence: TGTGCCAGCAGTGAACAGTGGAATCAGCCCCAGCATTTT. It translates to CASSEQWNQPQHF.

The rearrangement joins TRBV4-1 to TRBJ2-1; D is undetermined. The CDR3 loop spans 15 amino acids. Germline V gives CDR1 MGHRA, CDR2 YSYEKL. V was cut by 0 bases and J by 0 bases, with 6 bases left in between. As DNA, the CDR3 is TGCGCCAGCAGCCAAGAGCAGTCCTCCTACAATGAGCAGTTCTTC. It codes for CASSQEQSSYNEQFF.

The chain is built from TRBV18 and TRBJ2-5; D unclear. TRBJ2-7 matches the DNA end more closely, so the J call is doubtful. Germline lookup yields CDR1 KGHSH and CDR2 LQKENI. There are 14 residues in the CDR3. The CDR3 sequence: CASSPLPGSYEQYF. In DNA form, the CDR3 reads TGTGCCAGCTCACCATTACCGGGCTCCTACGAGCAGTACTTC.

The chain employs TRBV5-4 and TRBJ1-1; D is undetermined. The V gene lost 2 bases and the J gene lost 1 base, with 6 bases spanning the gap. Germline-derived CDR1 and CDR2 are SGHNT and YYREEE (reference sequence). CDR3 length: 13 residues. DNA for the CDR3: TGTGCCAGCAGCTTTCCGGAGAACACTGAAGCTTTCTTT. It codes for CASSFPENTEAFF.

This clone was observed once. The chain combines TRBV28 with TRBJ2-3; 7 nucleotides agree with TRBD1. The germline gives CDR1 MDHEN, CDR2 SYDVKM. J lost 0 bases, V lost 5 bases, and 8 bases had no gene match. The length of the CDR3 is 16 residues. In DNA, the CDR3 is TGTGCCAGCAGTCCCTACAGGGGCTCTAGCACAGATACGCAGTATTTT. Residues: CASSPYRGSSTDTQYF.